This TCR beta chain was recorded in a study of blood T cell repertoires in COVID-19. Study-wide background: T cells, B-cell-depleted T cells, or PBMCs provided the cDNA or gDNA that served as material.

Clones were sequenced by immunoSEQ multiplex PCR, and TCRdb holds only the in-frame ones, with some missing. Of roughly 350,000 clones detected, around 87% appear once; the ten largest clones hold over 6%. CDR3 length equals 14 residues. V gave up 6 bases and J gave up 1 base; unmatched junction bases: 2. Germline CDR1 SNHLY, CDR2 FYNNEI. The chain links TRBV2 to TRBJ2-2; the match to TRBD2 covers 7 bases. The source of this sequence is a woman aged 50 to 65 with COVID-19, enrolled during active disease. Material for sequencing was peripheral blood. The CDR3 sequence: CASRGGRNTGELFF. Here the CDR3 DNA reads TGTGCCAGCAGAGGCGGGAGGAACACCGGGGAGCTGTTTTTT.